The 15 T cell receptor beta chains in this list originate from one sample, sequenced in a study of blood T cell repertoires in COVID-19. Assay: immunoSEQ multiplex PCR; the TCRdb copy retains only in-frame clones and omits some. The sample consists of about 68,000 clones, roughly 85% of them appearing once. The sample comprised peripheral blood. These receptors came from a man aged 45-65 years with acute or convalescent COVID-19.

The rearrangement joins TRBV4-1 to TRBJ2-5, with TRBD1 matching over 12 bases. Unmatched junction bases numbered 9, after V lost 4 bases and J lost 6 bases. Germline lookup yields CDR1 MGHRA and CDR2 YSYEKL. The CDR3 consists of 16 residues. This CDR3 is CASSPPGTGGAKTQYF. DNA for the CDR3: TGCGCCAGCAGCCCCCCCGGGACAGGGGGCGCGAAGACCCAGTACTTC.

The chain couples TRBV11-2 to TRBJ2-4; D is possibly TRBD1 (8 bases). Germline CDR1 is SGHAT and CDR2 is FQNNGV. Trimming cost V 5 bases and J 1 base, with 21 bases left between them. This CDR3 is built from 18 residues. CDR3: CASSRLAGQGKAKNIQYF. The DNA of the CDR3 is TGTGCCAGCAGCCGACTAGCCGGACAGGGAAAGGCCAAAAACATTCAGTACTTC.

This chain connects TRBV11-2 to TRBJ2-5, with D possibly being TRBD2 (5 bases). The germline gives CDR1 SGHAT, CDR2 FQNNGV. The CDR3 spans 14 residues. V shed 0 bases and J shed 5 bases, with 10 bases lying between them. The CDR3 region has the DNA TGTGCCAGCAGCTTAGAGCCTTCGGGGGAGACCCAGTACTTC. Its protein is CASSLEPSGETQYF.

The gene calls are TRBV6-1 and TRBJ1-1; D gene uncertain. The CDR3 runs to 16 residues. The V end was cut by 0 bases, the J end by 7 bases, with 18 bases between. CDR1 is MNHNS, CDR2 SASEGT, per germline. CDR3 region: CASSEALWAPLLEAFF. As DNA, the CDR3 is TGTGCCAGCAGTGAAGCCTTGTGGGCGCCCTTGCTTGAAGCTTTCTTT.

V is TRBV4-1 and J is TRBJ1-1; possibly TRBD1 for D (6 bases). Looked up from germline, CDR1 is MGHRA and CDR2 is YSYEKL. The CDR3 covers 12 residues. Trimming pared 4 bases from V and 6 bases from J, leaving 9 bases between. In nucleotides, the CDR3 is TGCGCCAGCAGCCGGGGGACACCTGAAGCTTTCTTT. Protein: CASSRGTPEAFF.

The chain carries TRBV10-3 and TRBJ2-7, with TRBD2 identical over 8 bases. The germline V gene encodes CDR1 ENHRY and CDR2 SYGVKD. Unmatched junction bases numbered 14, after V lost 10 bases and J lost 6 bases. The length of the CDR3 is 14 residues. The chain's CDR3 is CATTLAGPSGEQYF. CDR3 in DNA: TGTGCCACGACCCTAGCGGGTCCTTCTGGCGAGCAGTACTTC.

This chain connects TRBV10-3 to TRBJ1-2; no reliable D call. Trimming took 0 bases from V and 6 from J, leaving 23 bases between them. The germline V gene has CDR1 ENHRY and CDR2 SYGVKD. CDR3 size: 18 residues. CDR3 DNA sequence: TGTGCCATCAGTGAGTCGAGGGCATATAGCCTCCTCCGGGATGGCTACACCTTC. Translating gives CAISESRAYSLLRDGYTF.

This chain joins TRBV4-1 and TRBJ1-5; D is perhaps TRBD1 (5 bases). V lost 0 bases, J lost 4 bases, and 13 bases lay in between. Germline V CDR1 and CDR2: MGHRA, YSYEKL. This CDR3 has 16 residues. The CDR3 bases are TGCGCCAGCAGCCAAGATGGGGGGTTTGGAAATCAGCCCCAGCATTTT. It encodes CASSQDGGFGNQPQHF.

The chain carries TRBV28 and TRBJ1-1, with D uncertain. CDR3 size: 15 residues. Trimming took 0 bases from V and 7 from J, leaving 15 bases between them. CDR1 and CDR2 (germline): MDHEN, SYDVKM. The CDR3, as DNA: TGTGCCAGCAGTTTATGGGAGGGTAGTGGGGATGAAGCTTTCTTT. Its translation: CASSLWEGSGDEAFF.

The chain has TRBV5-5 and TRBJ2-5, with 8 bases lining up with TRBD2. Germline V gene data show CDR1 as SGHKS and CDR2 as YYEKEE (reference sequence). This CDR3 has 17 residues. Losses at the gene ends were 4 bases for V and 1 base for J; bases not matched to a gene: 12. The CDR3 spells CASSRSLAAGVQETQYF. DNA for the CDR3: TGTGCCAGCAGCCGGAGCCTCGCAGCGGGGGTCCAAGAGACCCAGTACTTC.

V is TRBV4-1 and J is TRBJ1-5; possible D gene TRBD1, 5 bases. Germline CDR1 and CDR2: MGHRA and YSYEKL. Between the trimmed V and J ends, which lost 1 base and 6 bases, there was a span of 19 bases. This CDR3 has 17 amino acids. CDR3 amino acids: CASSQVYQAPGGQPQHF. The CDR3 DNA follows: TGCGCCAGCAGCCAAGTGTATCAGGCCCCCGGGGGTCAGCCCCAGCATTTT.

The chain employs TRBV2 and TRBJ1-2; 8 bases fit TRBD1. The CDR3 consists of 15 residues. CDR1 is SNHLY, CDR2 FYNNEI, per germline. Trimming cost V 2 bases and J 6 bases; bases outside gene matches: 8. The CDR3 DNA reads TGTGCCAGCAGTGAATATCAGGGGGCTTTGAATGGCTACACCTTC. Its protein product is CASSEYQGALNGYTF.

This sequence joins TRBV2 and TRBJ2-1; the D gene is possibly TRBD2 (6 bases). Germline V gene lookup returns CDR1 SNHLY and CDR2 FYNNEI. V shed 11 bases and J shed 6 bases, with 20 bases lying between them. There are 14 residues in the CDR3. CDR3: CAVPGKLAPNEQFF. The CDR3 bases are TGTGCCGTACCCGGGAAACTAGCACCCAATGAGCAGTTCTTC.

The chain carries TRBV19 and TRBJ1-2; D is perhaps TRBD1 (5 bases). V lost 3 bases, J lost 4 bases, and 15 bases lay in between. Germline lookup yields CDR1 LNHDA and CDR2 SQIVND (reference sequence). CDR3 length: 15 amino acids. The CDR3 protein is CASSIPSGGTYGYTF. CDR3 DNA sequence: TGTGCCAGTAGTATCCCCAGCGGAGGGACCTATGGCTACACCTTC.

This rearrangement joins TRBV5-1 to TRBJ2-2; 9 nucleotides agree with TRBD2. CDR1 and CDR2 from the germline V gene are SGHRS and YFSETQ. This CDR3 has 14 amino acids. J gave up 5 bases and V 2 bases, and 1 base lay outside the gene matches. The DNA of the CDR3 is TGCGCCAGCAGCTTCGCGGGGGGGACCGGGGAGCTGTTTTTT. Encoded protein: CASSFAGGTGELFF. The whole variable domain, filled in from reference TRBV5-1 and TRBJ2-2, reads KAGVTQTPRYLIKTRGQQVTLSCSPISGHRSVSWYQQTPGQGLQFLFEYFSETQRNKGNFPGRFSGRQFSNSRSEMNVSTLELGDSALYLCASSFAGGTGELFFGEGSRLTVL.